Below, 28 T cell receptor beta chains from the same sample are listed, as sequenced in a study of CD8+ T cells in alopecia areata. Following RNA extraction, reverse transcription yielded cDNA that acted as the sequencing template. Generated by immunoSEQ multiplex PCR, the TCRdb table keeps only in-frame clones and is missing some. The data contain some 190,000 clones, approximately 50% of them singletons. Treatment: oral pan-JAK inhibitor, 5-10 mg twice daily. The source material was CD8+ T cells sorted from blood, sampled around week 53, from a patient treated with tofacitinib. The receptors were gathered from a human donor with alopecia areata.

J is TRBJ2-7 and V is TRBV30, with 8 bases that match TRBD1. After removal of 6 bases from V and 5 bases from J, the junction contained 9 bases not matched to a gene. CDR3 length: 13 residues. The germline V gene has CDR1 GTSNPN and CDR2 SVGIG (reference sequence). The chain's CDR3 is CACFLDRDHEQYF. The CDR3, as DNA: TGTGCCTGTTTTCTGGACAGGGACCACGAGCAGTACTTC.

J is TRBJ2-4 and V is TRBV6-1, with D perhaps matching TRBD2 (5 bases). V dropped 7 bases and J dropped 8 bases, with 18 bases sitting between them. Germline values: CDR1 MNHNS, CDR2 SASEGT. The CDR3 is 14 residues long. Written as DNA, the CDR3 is TGTGCCAGCAACACCCGGGGTAGCTGGGACATTCAGTACTTC. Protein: CASNTRGSWDIQYF.

The CDR3 here is CACSAKSNQPQHF. As DNA, the CDR3 is TGTGCCTGCAGCGCGAAAAGCAATCAGCCCCAGCATTTT. The chain is built from TRBV19 and TRBJ1-5, with no clear D. Germline V gene lookup returns CDR1 LNHDA and CDR2 SQIVND (reference sequence). The CDR3 spans 13 residues. Trimming cost V 11 bases and J 1 base, with 12 bases left between them.

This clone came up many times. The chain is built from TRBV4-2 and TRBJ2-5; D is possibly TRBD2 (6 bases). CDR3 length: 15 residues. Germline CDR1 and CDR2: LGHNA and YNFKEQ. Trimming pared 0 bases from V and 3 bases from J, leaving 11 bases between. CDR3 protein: CASSQDRGGEETQYF. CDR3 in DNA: TGTGCCAGCAGCCAAGATAGAGGAGGGGAAGAGACCCAGTACTTC.

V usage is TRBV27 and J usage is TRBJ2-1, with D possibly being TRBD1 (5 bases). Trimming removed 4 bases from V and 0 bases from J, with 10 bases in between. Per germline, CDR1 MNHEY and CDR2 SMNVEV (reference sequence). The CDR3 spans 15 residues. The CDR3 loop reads CASSSGAGSYNEQFF. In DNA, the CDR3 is TGTGCCAGCAGTTCTGGGGCAGGCTCCTACAATGAGCAGTTCTTC.

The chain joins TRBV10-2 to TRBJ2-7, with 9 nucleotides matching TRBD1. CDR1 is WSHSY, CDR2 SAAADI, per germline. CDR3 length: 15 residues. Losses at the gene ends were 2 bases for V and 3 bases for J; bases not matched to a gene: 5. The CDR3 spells CASSEVGTGSYEQYF. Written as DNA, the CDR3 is TGCGCCAGCAGTGAGGTCGGGACAGGGAGCTACGAGCAGTACTTC.

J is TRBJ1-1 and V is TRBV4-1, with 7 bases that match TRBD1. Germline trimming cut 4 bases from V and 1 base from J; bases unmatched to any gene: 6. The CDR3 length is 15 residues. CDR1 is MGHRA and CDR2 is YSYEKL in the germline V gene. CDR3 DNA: TGCGCCAGCAGCCTACACAGGGGTGCGAACACTGAAGCTTTCTTT. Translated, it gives CASSLHRGANTEAFF.

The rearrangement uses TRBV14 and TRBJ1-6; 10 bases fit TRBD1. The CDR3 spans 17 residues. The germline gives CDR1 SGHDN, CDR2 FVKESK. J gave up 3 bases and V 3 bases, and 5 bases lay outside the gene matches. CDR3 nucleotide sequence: TGTGCCAGCAGCCACCCGGGACAGGGGATCTATAATTCACCCCTCCACTTT. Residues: CASSHPGQGIYNSPLHF. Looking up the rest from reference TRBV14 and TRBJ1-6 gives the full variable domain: EAGVTQFPSHSVIEKGQTVTLRCDPISGHDNLYWYRRVMGKEIKFLLHFVKESKQDESGMPNNRFLAERTGGTYSTLKVQPAELEDSGVYFCASSHPGQGIYNSPLHFGNGTRLTVT.

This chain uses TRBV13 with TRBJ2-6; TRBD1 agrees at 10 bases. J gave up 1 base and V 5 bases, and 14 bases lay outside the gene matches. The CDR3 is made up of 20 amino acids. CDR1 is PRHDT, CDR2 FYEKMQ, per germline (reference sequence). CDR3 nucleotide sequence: TGTGCCAGCAGCGCCTCGGGACAGGGGTTTTCCGCTTCTGGGGCCAACGTCCTGACTTTC. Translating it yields CASSASGQGFSASGANVLTF.

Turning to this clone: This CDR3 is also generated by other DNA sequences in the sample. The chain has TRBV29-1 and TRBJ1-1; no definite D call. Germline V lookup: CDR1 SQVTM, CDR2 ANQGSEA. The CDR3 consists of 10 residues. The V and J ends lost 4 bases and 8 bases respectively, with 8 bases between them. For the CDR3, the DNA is TGCAGCGTTGTCTCGACAGAAGCTTTCTTT. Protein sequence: CSVVSTEAFF.

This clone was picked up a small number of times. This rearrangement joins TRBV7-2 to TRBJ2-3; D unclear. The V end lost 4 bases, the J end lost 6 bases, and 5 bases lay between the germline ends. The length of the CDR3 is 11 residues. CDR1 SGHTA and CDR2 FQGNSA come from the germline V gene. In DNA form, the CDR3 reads TGTGCCAGCAGCTCGTTGGATACGCAGTATTTT. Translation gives CASSSLDTQYF.

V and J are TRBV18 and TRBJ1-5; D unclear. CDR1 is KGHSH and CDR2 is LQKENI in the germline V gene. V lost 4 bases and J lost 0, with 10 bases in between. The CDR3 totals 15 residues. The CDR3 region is CASSRTVNSNQPQHF. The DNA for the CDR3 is TGTGCCAGCTCACGAACGGTTAATAGCAATCAGCCCCAGCATTTT. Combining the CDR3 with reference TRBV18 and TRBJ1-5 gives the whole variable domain NAGVMQNPRHLVRRRGQEARLRCSPMKGHSHVYWYRQLPEEGLKFMVYLQKENIIDESGMPKERFSAEFPKEGPSILRIQQVVRGDSAAYFCASSRTVNSNQPQHFGDGTRLSIL.

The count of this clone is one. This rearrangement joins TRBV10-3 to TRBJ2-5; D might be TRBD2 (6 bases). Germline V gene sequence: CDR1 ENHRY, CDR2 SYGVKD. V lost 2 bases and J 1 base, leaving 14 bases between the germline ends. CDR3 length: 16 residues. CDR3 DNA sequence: TGTGCCATCAGTGAGCGGGGGACGGATCGCCAAGAGACCCAGTACTTC. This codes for CAISERGTDRQETQYF.

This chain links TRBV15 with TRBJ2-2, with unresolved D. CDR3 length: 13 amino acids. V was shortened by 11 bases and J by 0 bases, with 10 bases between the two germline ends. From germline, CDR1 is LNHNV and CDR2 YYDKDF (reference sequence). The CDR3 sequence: CALRQPNTGELFF. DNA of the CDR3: TGTGCCCTCCGGCAGCCGAACACCGGGGAGCTGTTTTTT.

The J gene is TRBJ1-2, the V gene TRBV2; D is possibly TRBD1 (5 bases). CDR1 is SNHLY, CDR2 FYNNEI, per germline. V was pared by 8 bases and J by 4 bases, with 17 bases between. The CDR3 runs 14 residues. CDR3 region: CASVDWGSGYGYTF. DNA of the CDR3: TGTGCCAGCGTAGACTGGGGCAGCGGCTATGGCTACACCTTC.

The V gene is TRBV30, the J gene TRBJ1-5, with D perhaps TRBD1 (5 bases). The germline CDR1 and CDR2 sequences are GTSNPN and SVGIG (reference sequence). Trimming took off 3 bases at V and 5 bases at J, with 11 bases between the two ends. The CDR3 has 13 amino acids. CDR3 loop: CAWSPGGDQPQHF. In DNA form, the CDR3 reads TGTGCCTGGAGCCCAGGAGGGGATCAGCCCCAGCATTTT.

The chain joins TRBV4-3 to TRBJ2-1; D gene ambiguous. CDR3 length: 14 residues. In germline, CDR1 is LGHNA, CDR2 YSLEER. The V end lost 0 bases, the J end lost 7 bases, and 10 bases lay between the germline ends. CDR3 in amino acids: CASSQDTSVNEQFF. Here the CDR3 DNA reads TGCGCCAGCAGCCAAGATACGTCCGTTAATGAGCAGTTCTTC.

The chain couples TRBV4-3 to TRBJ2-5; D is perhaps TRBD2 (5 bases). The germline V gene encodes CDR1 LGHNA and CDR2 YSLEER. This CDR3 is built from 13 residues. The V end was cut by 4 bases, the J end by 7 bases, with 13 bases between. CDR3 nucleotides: TGCGCCAGCAGCCTACTAGTTTTAGGGACCCAGTACTTC. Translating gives CASSLLVLGTQYF.

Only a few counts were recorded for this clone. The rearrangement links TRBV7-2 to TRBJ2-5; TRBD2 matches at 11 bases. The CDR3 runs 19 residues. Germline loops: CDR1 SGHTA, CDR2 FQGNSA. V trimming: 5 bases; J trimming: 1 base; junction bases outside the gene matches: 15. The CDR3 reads CASSRPLSGTSGPQETQYF. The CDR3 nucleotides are TGTGCCAGCAGCAGACCCCTTTCCGGGACTAGCGGACCCCAAGAGACCCAGTACTTC.

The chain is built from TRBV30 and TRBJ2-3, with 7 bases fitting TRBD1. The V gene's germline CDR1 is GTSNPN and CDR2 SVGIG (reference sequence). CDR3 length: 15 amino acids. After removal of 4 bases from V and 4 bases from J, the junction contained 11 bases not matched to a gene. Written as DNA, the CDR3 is TGTGCCTGGAACAAACGTAGACAGGGCCCAGATACGCAGTATTTT. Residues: CAWNKRRQGPDTQYF. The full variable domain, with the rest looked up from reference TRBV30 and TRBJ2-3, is SQTIHQWPATLVQPVGSPLSLECTVEGTSNPNLYWYRQAAGRGLQLLFYSVGIGQISSEVPQNLSASRPQDRQFILSSKKLLLSDSGFYLCAWNKRRQGPDTQYFGPGTRLTVL.

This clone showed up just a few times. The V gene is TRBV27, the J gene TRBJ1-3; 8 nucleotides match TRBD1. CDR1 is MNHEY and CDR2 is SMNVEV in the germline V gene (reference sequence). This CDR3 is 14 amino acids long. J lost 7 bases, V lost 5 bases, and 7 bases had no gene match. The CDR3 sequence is CASSPTGEGNTIYF. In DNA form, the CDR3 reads TGTGCCAGCAGTCCGACAGGGGAGGGCAACACCATATATTTT.

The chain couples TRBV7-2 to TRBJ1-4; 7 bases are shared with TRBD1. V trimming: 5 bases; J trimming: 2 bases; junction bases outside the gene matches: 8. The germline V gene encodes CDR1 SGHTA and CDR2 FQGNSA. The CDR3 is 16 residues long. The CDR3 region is CASSKVRGQTNEKLFF. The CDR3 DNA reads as TGTGCCAGCAGCAAGGTCCGGGGACAGACTAATGAAAAACTGTTTTTT. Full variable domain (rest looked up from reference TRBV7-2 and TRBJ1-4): GAGVSQSPSNKVTEKGKDVELRCDPISGHTALYWYRQSLGQGLEFLIYFQGNSAPDKSGLPSDRFSAERTGGSVSTLTIQRTQQEDSAVYLCASSKVRGQTNEKLFFGSGTQLSVL.

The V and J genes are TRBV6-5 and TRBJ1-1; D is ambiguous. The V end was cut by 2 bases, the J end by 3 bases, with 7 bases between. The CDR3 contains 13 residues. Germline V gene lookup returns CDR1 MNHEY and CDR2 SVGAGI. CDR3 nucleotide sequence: TGTGCCAGCAGTTACGGACGGGACACTGAAGCTTTCTTT. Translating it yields CASSYGRDTEAFF.

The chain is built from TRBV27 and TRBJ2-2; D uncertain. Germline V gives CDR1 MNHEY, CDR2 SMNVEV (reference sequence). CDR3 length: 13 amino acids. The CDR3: CANGQPYTGELFF. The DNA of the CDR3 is TGTGCAAACGGTCAGCCTTACACCGGGGAGCTGTTTTTT.

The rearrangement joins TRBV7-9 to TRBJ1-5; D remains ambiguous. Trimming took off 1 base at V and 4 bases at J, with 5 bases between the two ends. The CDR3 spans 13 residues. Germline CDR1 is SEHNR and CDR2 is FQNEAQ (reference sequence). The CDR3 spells CASSLVENQPQHF. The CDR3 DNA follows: TGTGCCAGCAGCTTAGTCGAAAATCAGCCCCAGCATTTT. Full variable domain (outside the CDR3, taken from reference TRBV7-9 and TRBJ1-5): DTGVSQNPRHKITKRGQNVTFRCDPISEHNRLYWYRQTLGQGPEFLTYFQNEAQLEKSRLLSDRFSAERPKGSFSTLEIQRTEQGDSAMYLCASSLVENQPQHFGDGTRLSIL.

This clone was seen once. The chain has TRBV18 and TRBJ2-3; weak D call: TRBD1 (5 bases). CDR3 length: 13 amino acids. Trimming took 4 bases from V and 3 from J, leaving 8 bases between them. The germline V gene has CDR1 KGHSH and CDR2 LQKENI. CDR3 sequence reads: CASSLDRTDTQYF. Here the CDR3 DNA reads TGTGCCAGCTCACTAGACAGAACAGATACGCAGTATTTT.

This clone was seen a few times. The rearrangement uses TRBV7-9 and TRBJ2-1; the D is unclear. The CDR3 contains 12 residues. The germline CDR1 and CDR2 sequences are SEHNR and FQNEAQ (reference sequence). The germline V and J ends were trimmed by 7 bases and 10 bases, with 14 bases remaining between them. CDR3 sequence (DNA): TGTGCCAGCACTCTAGACATCCCCGAGCAGTTCTTC. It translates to CASTLDIPEQFF.

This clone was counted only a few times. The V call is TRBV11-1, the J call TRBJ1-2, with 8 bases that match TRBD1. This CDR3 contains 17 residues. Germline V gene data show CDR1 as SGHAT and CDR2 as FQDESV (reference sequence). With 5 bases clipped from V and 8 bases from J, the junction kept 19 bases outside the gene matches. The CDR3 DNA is TGTGCCAGCAGCCATCCCCGCCGGGACAGGACGGTGCGAGGCTACACCTTC. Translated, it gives CASSHPRRDRTVRGYTF.